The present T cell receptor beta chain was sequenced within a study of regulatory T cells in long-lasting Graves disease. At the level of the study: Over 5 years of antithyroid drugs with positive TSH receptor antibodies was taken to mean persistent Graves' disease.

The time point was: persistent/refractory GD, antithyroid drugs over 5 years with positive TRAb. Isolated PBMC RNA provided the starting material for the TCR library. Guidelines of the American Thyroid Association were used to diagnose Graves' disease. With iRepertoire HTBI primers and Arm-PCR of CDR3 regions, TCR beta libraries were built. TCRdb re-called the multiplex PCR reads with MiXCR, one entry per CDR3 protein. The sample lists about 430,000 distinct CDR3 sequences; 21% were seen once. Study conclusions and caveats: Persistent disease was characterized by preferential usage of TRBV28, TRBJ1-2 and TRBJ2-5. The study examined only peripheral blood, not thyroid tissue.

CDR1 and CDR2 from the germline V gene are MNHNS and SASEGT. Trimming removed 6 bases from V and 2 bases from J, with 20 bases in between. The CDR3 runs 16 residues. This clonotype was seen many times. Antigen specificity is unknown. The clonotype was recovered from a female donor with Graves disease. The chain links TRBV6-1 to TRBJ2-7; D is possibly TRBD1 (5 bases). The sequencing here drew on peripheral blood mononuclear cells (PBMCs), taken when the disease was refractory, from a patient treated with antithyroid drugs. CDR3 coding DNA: TGTGCCAGCAGAATAGGGGCAGGCCGCCAAACCTACGAGCAGTACTTC. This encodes CASRIGAGRQTYEQYF.